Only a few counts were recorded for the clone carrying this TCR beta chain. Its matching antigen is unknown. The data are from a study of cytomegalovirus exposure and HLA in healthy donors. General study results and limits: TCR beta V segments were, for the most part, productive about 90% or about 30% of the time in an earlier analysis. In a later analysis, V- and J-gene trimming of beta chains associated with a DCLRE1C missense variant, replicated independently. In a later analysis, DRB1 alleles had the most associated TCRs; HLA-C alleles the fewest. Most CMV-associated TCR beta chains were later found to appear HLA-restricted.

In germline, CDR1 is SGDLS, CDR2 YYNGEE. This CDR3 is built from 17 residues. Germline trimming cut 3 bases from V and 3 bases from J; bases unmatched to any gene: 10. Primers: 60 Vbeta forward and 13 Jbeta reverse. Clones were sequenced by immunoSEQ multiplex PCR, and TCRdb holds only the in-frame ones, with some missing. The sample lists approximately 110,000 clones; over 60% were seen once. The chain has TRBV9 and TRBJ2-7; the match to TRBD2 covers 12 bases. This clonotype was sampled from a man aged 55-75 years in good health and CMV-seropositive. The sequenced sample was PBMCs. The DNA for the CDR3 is TGTGCCAGCAGCGAGAAGGGGACTAGCGGGCGATTCTACGAGCAGTACTTC. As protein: CASSEKGTSGRFYEQYF.